This is a list of T cell receptor beta chains from one sample in a study of monozygotic twins with inflammatory bowel disease. After re-calling the 5' RACE reads, TCRdb lists one entry per CDR3 protein, DNA absent. The sample table sets out a few hundred thousand distinct CDR3 sequences. Sequences were obtained from blood. The receptors stem from a human donor with ulcerative colitis or Crohn's disease, or a healthy co-twin of an affected twin (not recorded which). Both conserved end residues are part of each CDR3.

CASSLGGGANTGELFF,TRBV28,TRBJ2-2
CASSSDQLDGGGPMETQYF,TRBV7-3,TRBJ2-5
CASSLVQEDEAFF,TRBV5-1,TRBJ1-1
CASRQVIGGVYTGELFF,TRBV4-1,TRBJ2-2
CASSQAGQGPYNEQFF,TRBV4-3,TRBJ2-1
CASSTRTSVDEQFF,TRBV7-2,TRBJ2-1
CASSLTATVNTEAFF,TRBV7-3,TRBJ1-1
CASSRTDATNEKLFF,TRBV6-1,TRBJ1-4
CSARDRREYEQYF,TRBV20-1,TRBJ2-7
CASSSDGGAGNEQFF,TRBV7-3,TRBJ2-1
CASSPTDLNNEQFF,TRBV27,TRBJ2-1
CASSYGLAGGPEDTQYF,TRBV6-5,TRBJ2-3
CATSDPGQGADEQFF,TRBV24-1,TRBJ2-1
CASSSTVYNEQFF,TRBV7-2,TRBJ2-1
CATSPSAPMAGQPQHF,TRBV24-1,TRBJ1-5
CASSLSTGENQPQHF,TRBV5-1,TRBJ1-5
CASSLRGRFETQYF,TRBV3-1,TRBJ2-5
CASSYSIQGRWLNTEAFF,TRBV6-5,TRBJ1-1
CASSLGGTSGSTDTQYF,TRBV7-6,TRBJ2-3
CASSLRGDVNEQFF,TRBV7-2,TRBJ2-1
CASNGNGGDRETQYF,TRBV7-2,TRBJ2-5
CASSVGGGETQYF,TRBV9,TRBJ2-5
CASTLVSGPSNEQFF,TRBV12-3/TRBV12-4,TRBJ2-1
CASSLWPAGNTIYF,TRBV7-2,TRBJ1-3
CASSVAGAQGIKYF,TRBV9,TRBJ2-5
CASSQTVGRQDSEAFF,TRBV4-2,TRBJ1-1
CASSQGIAKNIQYF,TRBV6-1,TRBJ2-4
CASSSKDRVHEQYF,TRBV12-3/TRBV12-4,TRBJ2-7
CSAPQGYGAFF,TRBV20-1,TRBJ1-1